A single sample is the source of the 3 T cell receptor beta chains below, sequenced in a study of blood T cell repertoires in COVID-19. TCRdb's copy holds only in-frame clones and misses some; the assay was immunoSEQ multiplex PCR. The sample shows about 180,000 clones, over 75% of them seen only once. The specimen was PBMCs or T cells enriched from blood (not recorded which). These receptors all come from a woman aged 18-29 years who had recovered from COVID-19.

This clone was seen only a few times. This CDR3 is also generated by other DNA sequences in the sample. This chain joins TRBV29-1 and TRBJ1-1, with TRBD1 as a possible D gene (5 bases). Germline V lookup: CDR1 SQVTM, CDR2 ANQGSEA. CDR3 size: 11 residues. Trimming removed 6 bases at V and 1 base at J, with 6 bases between. DNA of the CDR3: TGCAGCGTAAGGGGGAACACTGAAGCTTTCTTT. Amino acid sequence: CSVRGNTEAFF.

Here the CDR3 reads CASSWPSGRGDSPLHF. As DNA, the CDR3 is TGTGCCAGCAGTTGGCCCAGTGGAAGGGGCGATTCACCCCTCCACTTT. This chain joins TRBV6-2 or TRBV6-3 and TRBJ1-6; D possibly corresponds to TRBD1 (5 bases). The CDR3 runs 16 residues. V was cut by 4 bases and J by 8 bases, with 18 bases left in between. Per the germline V gene, CDR1 is MNHEY and CDR2 is SVGEGT.

The V call is TRBV5-1, the J call TRBJ1-2; TRBD1 matches 8 bases. The CDR3 extends over 15 amino acids. The trim removed 0 bases at V and 4 bases at J, leaving 5 bases unmatched. CDR1 is SGHRS, CDR2 YFSETQ, per germline. The CDR3 region has the DNA TGCGCCAGCAGCTTGGAGCCAGGGGGCCCCTATGGCTACACCTTC. Amino acid sequence: CASSLEPGGPYGYTF.